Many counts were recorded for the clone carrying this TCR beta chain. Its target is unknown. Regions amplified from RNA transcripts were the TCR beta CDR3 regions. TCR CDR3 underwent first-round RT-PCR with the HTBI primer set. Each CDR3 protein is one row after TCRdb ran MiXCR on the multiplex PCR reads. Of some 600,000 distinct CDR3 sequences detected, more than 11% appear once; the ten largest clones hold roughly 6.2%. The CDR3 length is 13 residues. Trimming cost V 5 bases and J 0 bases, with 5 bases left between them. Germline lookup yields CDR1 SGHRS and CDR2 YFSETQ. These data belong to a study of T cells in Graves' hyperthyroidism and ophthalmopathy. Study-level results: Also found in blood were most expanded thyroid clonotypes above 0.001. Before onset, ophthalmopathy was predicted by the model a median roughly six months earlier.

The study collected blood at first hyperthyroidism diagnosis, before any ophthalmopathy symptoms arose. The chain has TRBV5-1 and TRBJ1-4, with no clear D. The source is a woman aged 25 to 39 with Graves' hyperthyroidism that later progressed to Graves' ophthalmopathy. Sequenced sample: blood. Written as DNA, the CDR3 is TGCGCCAGCAGGGGATCAACTAATGAAAAACTGTTTTTT. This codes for CASRGSTNEKLFF.